This record concerns one TCR beta chain sequence. No cognate antigen has been identified for it. Within one base of it there is no much larger clone, and no base qualities were kept. The record originates from a study of CD8 T cells in ankylosing spondylitis (dated by TCRdb to 2016 to 2017). Context from the whole study: To find TCR variants linked to disease, the study profiled T cell receptor beta repertoires in ankylosing spondylitis patients and healthy donors. Samples of peripheral blood were taken, and for ankylosing spondylitis patients, synovial fluid was collected as well. The full study cohort was made up of 25 ankylosing spondylitis patients and 108 healthy donors. The study at large found these results: Blood from ankylosing spondylitis patients appeared to be characterized by a TCR beta motif composed of eight highly homologous amino acid variants. Some of the motif variants had been reported before in the synovial fluid and blood of reactive arthritis patients, a finding that suggests common disease-initiation mechanisms. The disease-linked clones were reported to be significantly enriched in matched synovial fluid samples from ankylosing spondylitis patients. A CD8+ phenotype was shown by the disease-linked clones, which were found at relatively low frequencies in peripheral blood.

Instrument on record: Illumina HiSeq 2500. TCR beta libraries were prepared by quantitative 5'-RACE with molecular barcodes. In the authors' own workflow: A new computational method, built on a probabilistic model of VDJ rearrangement, was used to identify disease-linked TCR variants. The public reads were run again by TCRdb, first through fastp at Q25 and then through MiXCR, and only productive beta chains were kept. Every entry covers one CDR3 protein and lists the most common genes and DNA from its rows. The V and J calls here are based on TCRdb, not the publication. The sample records 700,000 or so distinct CDR3 sequences, 15% to 20% of which are singletons. The ten largest clones take up under 20% of the sample. CDR1 MNHEY and CDR2 SMNVEV were looked up in the germline V gene (reference sequence). Relative to germline, V is 6 bases shorter and J is 2 bases shorter, with 14 bases between their ends. The CDR3 sequence holds 15 residues, the cysteine and phenylalanine included. Of the read, only the CDR3 DNA is kept; its 45 bases are in frame from base 1.

The source of this sequence is a male donor with ankylosing spondylitis. The sequence is built from TRBV27 and TRBJ1-5; no D gene is confidently identified. The sample comprised blood, either unsorted or a sorted T cell fraction (not recorded which). The bases are TGTGCCAGCAGCCAAAGTCTCTTCGGCAATCAGCCCCAGCATTTT. This encodes CASSQSLFGNQPQHF.